This T cell receptor (beta chain) was sequenced for a study of T cell repertoires in cytomegalovirus infection. Study summary: Through public TCR beta signatures, both CMV infection and matching HLA type were indicated.

Findings and caveats of the study: Identification of carriers of CMV plus the relevant HLA was performed using cumulative public TCR beta family frequency. There were HLA-C-restricted CMV-specific TCR beta clonotypes dominating the ex vivo response.

TCRdb called the reads again in MiXCR, with one record for every CDR3 protein. The sample lists about 490,000 distinct CDR3 sequences; approximately 11% were seen once. Of note for this clonotype: What it recognizes is unknown.

CDR3 length equals 14 residues. Trimming took off 8 bases at V and 5 bases at J, with 21 bases between the two ends. Looked up from germline, CDR1 is SQVTM and CDR2 is ANQGSEA. The rearrangement joins TRBV29-1 to TRBJ1-1, with D possibly TRBD1 on 6 matching bases. Source material: PBMCs. The TCR sequence derives from a human donor in good health (CMV status not recorded). Some clones in this sample may be carry-over from other donors' samples. The CDR3 DNA is TGCAGCACATCACTCGGGGGGCCAAAGACTGAAGCTTTCTTT. This gives the protein CSTSLGGPKTEAFF.